The 2 T cell receptor beta chains presented below share a single source sample, sequenced in a study of T cell repertoires in cytomegalovirus infection. These receptors' antigens are unknown. Using its own MiXCR run on the reads, TCRdb lists one record per CDR3 protein. Of roughly 570,000 distinct CDR3 sequences listed, about 40% are singletons. The sequencing here drew on cultured PBMCs, taken from culture after CMV antigen stimulation. The receptor source for this set is a human donor in good health (CMV status not recorded). Some clones in this sample may be carry-over from other donors' samples.

In its sample, this clonotype was seen a few times. J is TRBJ2-2 and V is TRBV7-8; D could derive from TRBD1 or TRBD2 (5 bases each). Germline V gene sequence: CDR1 SGHVS, CDR2 FQNEAQ. The V end lost 5 bases, the J end lost 3 bases, and 16 bases lay between the germline ends. The CDR3 runs to 16 residues. The CDR3 DNA is TGTGCCAGCAGCGCCGGGGCGGGCCGAGACACCGGGGAGCTGTTTTTT. Translating gives CASSAGAGRDTGELFF.

This clonotype was detected only a few times. The chain couples TRBV20-1 to TRBJ1-1; TRBD1 matches 7 bases. Germline CDR1 reads DFQATT; CDR2 reads SNEGSKA (reference sequence). The junction had 5 bases not matched to a gene; V was cut back by 6 bases and J by 1 base. The CDR3 is made up of 13 amino acids. The CDR3 protein is CSAPQGRNTEAFF. For the CDR3, the DNA is TGCAGTGCACCACAGGGGCGGAACACTGAAGCTTTCTTT.